The rows below give T cell receptor beta chains drawn from one sample of a study of OX40 agonist ivuxolimab in advanced cancers. Sequenced by immunoSEQ multiplex PCR; TCRdb stores in-frame clones only, minus some. The table has roughly 97,000 clones, 70% to 90% seen once. The sequencing here drew on CD4+ or CD8+ T cells sorted from blood, taken in a trial of the OX40 agonist ivuxolimab. All receptors derive from an adult with an advanced solid tumor such as melanoma, head and neck, liver or kidney cancer. CDR3s include the opening cysteine and the closing phenylalanine or tryptophan. The D gene is left open where the match is weak. Rows give clone size only sometimes, using once, few, many, or a class for an expanded clone.

d_gene,j_gene,abundance,v_gene,CDR3aa,CDR3nt
NA,TRBJ1-3,NA,TRBV4-1,CASSPGPQYSGNTIYF,TGCGCCAGCAGCCCCGGCCCACAGTACTCTGGAAACACCATATATTTT
NA,TRBJ2-5,NA,TRBV4-2,CASSQGGGTQETQYF,TGTGCCAGCAGCCAAGGGGGGGGGACACAAGAGACCCAGTACTTC
NA,TRBJ1-1,NA,TRBV7-2,CASSLRVNTLNTEAFF,TGTGCCAGCAGCTTAAGGGTAAACACATTGAACACTGAAGCTTTCTTT
TRBD1,TRBJ2-2,NA,TRBV2,CASGGQGNTGELFF,TGTGCCAGCGGGGGACAGGGGAACACCGGGGAGCTGTTTTTT
NA,TRBJ2-7,NA,TRBV2,CAGGTFGSYEQYF,TGTGCCGGCGGGACTTTTGGCTCCTACGAGCAGTACTTC
NA,TRBJ2-7,NA,TRBV4-3,CASSQDRPGTSYEQYF,TGCGCCAGCAGCCAAGATCGGCCAGGGACCTCCTACGAGCAGTACTTC
NA,TRBJ2-2,few,TRBV6-4,CASSDRGDTGELFF,TGTGCCAGCAGTGACAGGGGGGACACCGGGGAGCTGTTTTTT
NA,TRBJ2-6,NA,TRBV7-9,CASSTFRRSGANVLTF,TGTGCCAGCAGCACATTCCGGAGGTCCGGGGCCAACGTCCTGACTTTC
NA,TRBJ1-2,NA,TRBV4-1,CASSQDVFKSRKGDNYGYTF,TGCGCCAGCAGCCAAGATGTATTTAAATCAAGGAAGGGGGATAACTATGGCTACACCTTC
TRBD1,TRBJ1-6,NA,TRBV6-5,CASSYDRGGSPLHF,TGTGCCAGCAGTTACGACAGGGGGGGCTCACCCCTCCACTTT
TRBD2,TRBJ2-7,NA,TRBV7-2,CASSFSGGVYEQYF,TGTGCCAGCAGCTTTAGCGGGGGGGTGTACGAGCAGTACTTC
TRBD1,TRBJ2-3,NA,TRBV14,CASSPGTGADTQYF,TGTGCCAGCAGCCCCGGGACAGGAGCAGATACGCAGTATTTT
TRBD1,TRBJ1-1,NA,TRBV29-1,CSVAPTGGFTEAFF,TGCAGCGTTGCCCCTACAGGGGGCTTCACTGAAGCTTTCTTT
NA,TRBJ1-4,NA,TRBV9,CASSGYRVRGTNEKLFF,TGTGCCAGCAGCGGATACAGGGTGCGCGGAACTAATGAAAAACTGTTTTTT
TRBD2,TRBJ2-2,NA,TRBV6-5,CASSKAGATGELFF,TGTGCCAGCAGCAAAGCGGGGGCCACCGGGGAGCTGTTTTTT
NA,TRBJ1-1,NA,TRBV11-2,CASSLSQLTEAFF,TGTGCCAGCAGCTTGAGTCAGCTCACTGAAGCTTTCTTT
NA,TRBJ2-4,NA,TRBV7-3,CASSPSGDKNIQYF,TGTGCCAGCAGCCCGTCGGGCGACAAAAACATTCAGTACTTC
NA,TRBJ2-3,NA,TRBV4-3,CASSQGGTYTDTQYF,TGCGCCAGCAGCCAAGGGGGGACTTACACAGATACGCAGTATTTT
NA,TRBJ2-5,NA,TRBV7-2,CASSWAERAETQYF,TGTGCCAGCAGCTGGGCTGAAAGGGCCGAGACCCAGTACTTC
TRBD1,TRBJ2-4,NA,TRBV6-1,CASRTGTGSNIQYF,TGTGCCAGCAGAACCGGGACAGGGAGCAACATTCAGTACTTC
NA,TRBJ2-6,NA,TRBV4-3,CASSHQISGANVLTF,TGCGCCAGCAGCCACCAGATCTCTGGGGCCAACGTCCTGACTTTC
TRBD2,TRBJ2-7,NA,TRBV14,CASSQTRTSGGISPDEQYF,TGTGCCAGCAGCCAGACTAGAACTAGCGGGGGGATATCTCCCGACGAGCAGTACTTC
NA,TRBJ1-1,NA,TRBV7-8,CASSFHSEAFF,TGTGCCAGCAGCTTCCACAGTGAAGCTTTCTTT
TRBD2,TRBJ2-1,NA,TRBV2,CASSGGAFNEQFF,TGTGCCAGCAGCGGGGGGGCCTTCAATGAGCAGTTCTTC
NA,TRBJ2-7,NA,TRBV5-8,CASKARGSYEQYF,TGTGCCAGTAAGGCGCGAGGGTCCTACGAGCAGTACTTC
TRBD1,TRBJ1-5,NA,TRBV10-3,CASDRGGESQPQHF,TGTGCCAGCGACAGGGGTGGTGAAAGTCAGCCCCAGCATTTT
TRBD1,TRBJ2-7,NA,TRBV9,CASSAGTGGYEQYF,TGTGCCAGCAGCGCTGGGACAGGGGGCTACGAGCAGTACTTC
NA,TRBJ1-6,few,TRBV7-9,CASSPELGISNSPLHF,TGTGCCAGCAGCCCTGAGCTGGGAATAAGTAATTCACCCCTCCACTTT
NA,TRBJ2-1,NA,TRBV27,CASRTSSYNEQFF,TGTGCCAGCAGGACTTCCTCCTACAATGAGCAGTTCTTC
NA,TRBJ2-2,NA,TRBV5-4,CASSFSTRNTGELFF,TGTGCCAGCAGCTTCTCGACACGAAACACCGGGGAGCTGTTTTTT
TRBD2,TRBJ2-7,NA,TRBV5-1,CASSFLSGTGYEQYF,TGCGCCAGCAGCTTCCTCAGCGGGACCGGCTACGAGCAGTACTTC
NA,TRBJ2-2,NA,TRBV6-5,CASSDPHGELFF,TGTGCCAGCAGTGACCCCCACGGGGAGCTGTTTTTT
TRBD1,TRBJ1-2,NA,TRBV6-6,CASILDRVDNGYTF,TGTGCCAGCATTCTCGACAGGGTAGACAATGGCTACACCTTC
NA,TRBJ2-5,NA,TRBV6-6,CASTSGTSYQETQYF,TGTGCCAGCACGTCCGGGACATCGTACCAAGAGACCCAGTACTTC
NA,TRBJ1-5,once,TRBV5-8,CASSRTGPSTQHF,TGTGCCAGCAGTCGGACGGGACCCTCGACCCAGCATTTT
NA,TRBJ2-1,NA,TRBV5-1,CASSLSAGDFYNEQFF,TGCGCCAGCAGCCTATCCGCAGGGGATTTCTACAATGAGCAGTTCTTC
TRBD1,TRBJ1-1,NA,TRBV5-6,CASSSGQGRNTEAFF,TGTGCCAGCAGCAGCGGACAGGGAAGGAACACTGAAGCTTTCTTT
NA,TRBJ2-1,NA,TRBV28,CASSLTAPDSYNEQFF,TGTGCCAGCAGTTTAACAGCGCCGGACTCCTACAATGAGCAGTTCTTC
NA,TRBJ2-2,NA,TRBV19,CASSPGAGELFF,TGTGCCAGTAGTCCTGGGGCCGGGGAGCTGTTTTTT
NA,TRBJ2-3,NA,TRBV5-1,CASSLPGEASDTQYF,TGCGCCAGCAGCTTGCCGGGGGAGGCTTCAGATACGCAGTATTTT
NA,TRBJ1-2,NA,TRBV19,CASSIAMGGPTF,TGTGCCAGTAGTATCGCCATGGGGGGGCCGACCTTC
TRBD1,TRBJ2-7,NA,TRBV5-8,CASRVKGANYEQYF,TGTGCCAGCAGAGTAAAGGGGGCGAACTACGAGCAGTACTTC
NA,TRBJ1-1,NA,TRBV19,CATEQGYTEAFF,TGTGCCACAGAACAGGGCTACACTGAAGCTTTCTTT
TRBD1,TRBJ1-4,NA,TRBV19,CASSIGTGSYEKLFF,TGTGCCAGTAGTATTGGGACAGGGTCATACGAAAAACTGTTTTTT
NA,TRBJ1-6,NA,TRBV9,CASSVEGNSPLHF,TGTGCCAGCAGCGTAGAAGGGAATTCACCCCTCCACTTT
NA,TRBJ2-2,NA,TRBV6-1,CASRPAGMNTGELFF,TGTGCCAGCCGTCCGGCGGGGATGAACACCGGGGAGCTGTTTTTT
NA,TRBJ2-7,NA,TRBV7-2,CASNLGQPSSYEQYF,TGTGCCAGCAACTTAGGACAGCCGAGCTCCTACGAGCAGTACTTC
NA,TRBJ1-5,NA,TRBV15,CATSRMGDDPAQHF,TGTGCCACCAGCAGAATGGGGGATGACCCAGCCCAGCATTTT
NA,TRBJ2-5,NA,TRBV20-1,CSARDRETQYF,TGCAGTGCTAGAGATCGAGAGACCCAGTACTTC
NA,TRBJ1-3,NA,TRBV6-1,CASRIGVGGNTIYF,TGTGCCAGCAGGATTGGGGTGGGGGGAAACACCATATATTTT
TRBD1,TRBJ1-1,NA,TRBV6-1,CASRGMTGTNTEAFF,TGTGCCAGCAGGGGAATGACAGGGACCAACACTGAAGCTTTCTTT
NA,TRBJ2-1,once,TRBV11-1,CASSPPGLNEQFF,TGTGCCAGCAGCCCCCCGGGGCTCAATGAGCAGTTCTTC
TRBD1,TRBJ1-1,NA,TRBV29-1,CSVDKWDRNTEAFF,TGCAGCGTGGATAAGTGGGACAGAAACACTGAAGCTTTCTTT
NA,TRBJ1-2,once,TRBV28,CASSTLQVLYGYTF,TGTGCCAGCAGTACCTTACAGGTTCTCTATGGCTACACCTTC